The 9 T cell receptor beta chains below all came from one sample that was sequenced in a study of shared clonotypes between healthy human individuals. Sequencing was performed with immunoSEQ multiplex PCR; in TCRdb, only in-frame clones are kept and a portion is missing. The data hold around 500,000 clones, with around 85% observed a single time. Source material: PBMCs. The source of these receptors is a woman aged 40 to 49 in good health. Some clones in this sample may be carry-over from other donors' samples.

The chain has TRBV9 and TRBJ2-3, with D maybe TRBD1 (6 bases). The CDR3 has 13 amino acids. Trimming removed 2 bases from V and 5 bases from J, with 9 bases in between. Germline CDR1 reads SGDLS; CDR2 reads YYNGEE. CDR3 loop: CASSVQQGDTQYF. The DNA for the CDR3 is TGTGCCAGCAGCGTTCAACAGGGAGATACGCAGTATTTT.

V gene TRBV7-9 combines with J gene TRBJ2-6, with D possibly TRBD1 on 6 matching bases. Between the trimmed V and J ends, which lost 4 bases and 2 bases, there was a span of 9 bases. The CDR3 totals 15 residues. From germline, CDR1 is SEHNR and CDR2 FQNEAQ (reference sequence). CDR3 in DNA: TGTGCCAGCAGCTCAGGGGTAACTGGGGCCAACGTCCTGACTTTC. Amino acid sequence: CASSSGVTGANVLTF.

V and J are TRBV15 and TRBJ1-3; TRBD1 matches 7 bases. With 2 bases clipped from V and 5 bases from J, the junction kept 6 bases outside the gene matches. From germline, CDR1 is LNHNV and CDR2 YYDKDF (reference sequence). The CDR3 covers 15 residues. The CDR3 sequence is CATSRPGQERNTIYF. The CDR3 DNA sequence: TGTGCCACCAGCAGACCTGGACAGGAGCGAAACACCATATATTTT. The entire variable domain, with the rest obtained from reference TRBV15 and TRBJ1-3, is as follows: DAMVIQNPRYQVTQFGKPVTLSCSQTLNHNVMYWYQQKSSQAPKLLFHYYDKDFNNEADTPDNFQSRRPNTSFCFLDIRSPGLGDTAMYLCATSRPGQERNTIYFGEGSWLTVV.

Worth noting for this clone: This likely reflects a read error, since a far larger clone is one base away. This specimen includes other DNA sequences encoding the same CDR3. The chain carries TRBV10-3 and TRBJ2-5; TRBD1 might be the D (5 bases). CDR1 is ENHRY and CDR2 is SYGVKD in the germline V gene. The CDR3 runs to 13 residues. CDR3 sequence: CAISARAQETQYF. The CDR3 DNA sequence: TGTGCTATCAGTGCCAGGGCCCAAGAGACCCAGTACTTC.

The chain employs TRBV2 and TRBJ2-5; a possible D gene is TRBD1 (6 bases). With 8 bases removed from V and 0 bases from J, the gap between germline ends came to 13 bases. Germline V gives CDR1 SNHLY, CDR2 FYNNEI. This CDR3 comprises 14 residues. The CDR3 nucleotides read TGTGCCAGCGAGCAACAGGGACACCAAGAGACCCAGTACTTC. It encodes CASEQQGHQETQYF. The variable domain in full, completed from reference TRBV2 and TRBJ2-5, reads EPEVTQTPSHQVTQMGQEVILRCVPISNHLYFYWYRQILGQKVEFLVSFYNNEISEKSEIFDDQFSVERPDGSNFTLKIRSTKLEDSAMYFCASEQQGHQETQYFGPGTRLLVL.

Comments on this clone: With only one base between it and a far larger clone, this is likely a read error. The chain is built from TRBV5-1 and TRBJ1-4, with a weak D call TRBD1 (5 bases). Germline V gives CDR1 SGHRS, CDR2 YFSETQ. The CDR3 runs 13 residues. The V end lost 4 bases, the J end lost 9 bases, and 13 bases lay between the germline ends. DNA for the CDR3: TGCGCCAGCAGCGATGTTGGGGCTCAAAAACTGTTTTTT. Encoded protein: CASSDVGAQKLFF.

This rearrangement joins TRBV11-1 to TRBJ2-3, with TRBD2 matching 8 bases. J lost 3 bases, V lost 3 bases, and 8 bases had no gene match. This CDR3 has 16 amino acids. CDR1 is SGHAT, CDR2 FQDESV, per germline (reference sequence). The CDR3 spells CASSFMGAGATDTQYF. For the CDR3, the DNA is TGTGCCAGCAGCTTCATGGGAGCGGGAGCTACAGATACGCAGTATTTT. The variable domain in full, with the rest retrieved from reference TRBV11-1 and TRBJ2-3, is EAEVAQSPRYKITEKSQAVAFWCDPISGHATLYWYRQILGQGPELLVQFQDESVVDDSQLPKDRFSAERLKGVDSTLKIQPAELGDSAMYLCASSFMGAGATDTQYFGPGTRLTVL.

Comments on this clone: This likely traces to a read error, being one base from a far larger clone. This chain connects TRBV5-1 to TRBJ2-7; 13 nucleotides agree with TRBD2. Per germline, CDR1 SGHRS and CDR2 YFSETQ. V lost 4 bases and J lost 7; bases outside the gene matches: 5. CDR3 length: 14 residues. The DNA of the CDR3 is TGCGCCAGCAGCACTAGCGGGAGGGCCATGGAGCAGTACTTC. It is translated as CASSTSGRAMEQYF.

This chain joins TRBV2 and TRBJ2-3; D may be TRBD1 or TRBD2 (5 bases each). V lost 6 bases and J lost 0, with 13 bases in between. The CDR3 is 15 amino acids. Germline lookup yields CDR1 SNHLY and CDR2 FYNNEI. CDR3: CASRLLGASTDTQYF. In DNA form, the CDR3 reads TGTGCCAGCAGACTCCTCGGGGCAAGCACAGATACGCAGTATTTT. Combining the CDR3 with reference TRBV2 and TRBJ2-3 gives the whole variable domain EPEVTQTPSHQVTQMGQEVILRCVPISNHLYFYWYRQILGQKVEFLVSFYNNEISEKSEIFDDQFSVERPDGSNFTLKIRSTKLEDSAMYFCASRLLGASTDTQYFGPGTRLTVL.